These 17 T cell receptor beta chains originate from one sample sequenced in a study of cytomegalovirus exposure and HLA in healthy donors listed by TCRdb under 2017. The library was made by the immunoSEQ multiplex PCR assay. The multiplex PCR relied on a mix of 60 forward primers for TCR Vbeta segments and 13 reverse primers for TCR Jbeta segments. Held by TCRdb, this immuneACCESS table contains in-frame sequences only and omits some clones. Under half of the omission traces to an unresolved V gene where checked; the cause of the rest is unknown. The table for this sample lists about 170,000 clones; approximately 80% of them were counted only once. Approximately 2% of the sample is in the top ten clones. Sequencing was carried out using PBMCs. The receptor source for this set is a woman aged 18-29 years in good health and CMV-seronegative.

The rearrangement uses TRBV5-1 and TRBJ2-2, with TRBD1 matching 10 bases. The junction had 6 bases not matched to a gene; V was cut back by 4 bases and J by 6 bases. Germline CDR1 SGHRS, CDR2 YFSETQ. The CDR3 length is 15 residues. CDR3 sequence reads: CASSPRDRGAGELFF. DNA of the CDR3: TGCGCCAGCAGCCCCCGGGACAGGGGAGCCGGGGAGCTGTTTTTT.

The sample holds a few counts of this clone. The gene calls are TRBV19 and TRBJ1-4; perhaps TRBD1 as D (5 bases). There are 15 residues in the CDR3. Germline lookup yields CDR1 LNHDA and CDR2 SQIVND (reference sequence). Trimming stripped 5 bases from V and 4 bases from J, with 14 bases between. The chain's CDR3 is CASSAARGFNEKLFF. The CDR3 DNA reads TGTGCCAGTAGTGCTGCACGGGGGTTTAATGAAAAACTGTTTTTT.

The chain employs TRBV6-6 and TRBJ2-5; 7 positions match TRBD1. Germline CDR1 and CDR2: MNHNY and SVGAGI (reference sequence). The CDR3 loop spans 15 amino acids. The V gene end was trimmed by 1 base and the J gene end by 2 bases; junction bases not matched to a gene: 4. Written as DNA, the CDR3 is TGTGCCAGCAGTTACTATCGACAGGGTCAAGAGACCCAGTACTTC. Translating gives CASSYYRQGQETQYF.

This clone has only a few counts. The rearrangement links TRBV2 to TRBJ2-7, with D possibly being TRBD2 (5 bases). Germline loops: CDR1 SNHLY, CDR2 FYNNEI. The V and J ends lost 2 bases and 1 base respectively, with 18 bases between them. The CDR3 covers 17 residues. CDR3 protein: CASSEMRGLTASYEQYF. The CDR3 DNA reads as TGTGCCAGCAGTGAAATGCGCGGACTGACGGCTTCCTACGAGCAGTACTTC.

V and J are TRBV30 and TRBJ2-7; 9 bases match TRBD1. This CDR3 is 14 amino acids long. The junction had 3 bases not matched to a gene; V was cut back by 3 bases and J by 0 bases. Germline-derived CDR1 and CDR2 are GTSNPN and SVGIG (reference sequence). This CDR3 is CAWRGTGRSYEQYF. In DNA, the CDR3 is TGTGCCTGGAGAGGGACAGGGCGCTCCTACGAGCAGTACTTC.

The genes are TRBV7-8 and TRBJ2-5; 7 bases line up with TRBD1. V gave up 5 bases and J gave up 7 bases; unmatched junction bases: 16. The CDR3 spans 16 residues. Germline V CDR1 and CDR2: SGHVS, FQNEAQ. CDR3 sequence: CASSPARIGTAGTQYF. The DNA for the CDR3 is TGTGCCAGCAGCCCCGCCCGAATCGGGACAGCTGGGACCCAGTACTTC.

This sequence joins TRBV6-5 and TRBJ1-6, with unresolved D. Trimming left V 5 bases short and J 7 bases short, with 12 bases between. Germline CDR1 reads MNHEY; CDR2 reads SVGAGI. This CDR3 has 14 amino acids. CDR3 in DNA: TGTGCCAGCAGTGAATACGGGAGGAATTCACCCCTCCACTTT. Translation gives CASSEYGRNSPLHF.

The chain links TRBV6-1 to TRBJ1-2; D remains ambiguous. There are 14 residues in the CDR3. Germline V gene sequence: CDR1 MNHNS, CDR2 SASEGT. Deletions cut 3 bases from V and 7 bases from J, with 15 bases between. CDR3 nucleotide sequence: TGTGCCAGCAGTGATTCAGAGTGGAGCGTTGGCTACACCTTC. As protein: CASSDSEWSVGYTF.

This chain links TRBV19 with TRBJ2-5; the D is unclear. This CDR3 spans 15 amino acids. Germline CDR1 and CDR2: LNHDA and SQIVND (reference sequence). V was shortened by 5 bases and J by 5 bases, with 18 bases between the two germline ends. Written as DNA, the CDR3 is TGTGCCAGTAGTCTCCTCCCCCCCGGGTTGGAGACCCAGTACTTC. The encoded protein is CASSLLPPGLETQYF.

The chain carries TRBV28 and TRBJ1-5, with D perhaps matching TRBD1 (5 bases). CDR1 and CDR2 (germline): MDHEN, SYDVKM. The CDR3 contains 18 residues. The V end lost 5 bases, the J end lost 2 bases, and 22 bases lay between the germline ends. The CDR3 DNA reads TGTGCCAGCAGTATTCATACAGGCGGTGCGTTCGGCAATCAGCCCCAGCATTTT. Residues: CASSIHTGGAFGNQPQHF.

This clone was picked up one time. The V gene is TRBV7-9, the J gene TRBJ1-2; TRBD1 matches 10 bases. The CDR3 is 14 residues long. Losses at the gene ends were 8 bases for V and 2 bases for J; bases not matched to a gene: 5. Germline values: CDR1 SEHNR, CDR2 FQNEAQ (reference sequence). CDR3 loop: CASSGQGENYGYTF. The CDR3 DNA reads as TGTGCCAGCTCCGGACAGGGGGAGAACTATGGCTACACCTTC.

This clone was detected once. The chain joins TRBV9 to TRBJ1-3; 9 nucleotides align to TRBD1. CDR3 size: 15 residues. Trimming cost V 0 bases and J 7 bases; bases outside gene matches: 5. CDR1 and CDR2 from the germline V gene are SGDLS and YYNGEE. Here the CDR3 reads CASSVGRTGANTIYF. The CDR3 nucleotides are TGTGCCAGCAGCGTAGGACGGACAGGGGCGAACACCATATATTTT.

CDR3 residues: CASSSRQGAGNTIYF. Written as DNA, the CDR3 is TGTGCCAGCAGCTCGAGACAGGGTGCTGGAAACACCATATATTTT. The chain couples TRBV7-2 to TRBJ1-3, with 7 bases fitting TRBD1. The CDR3 contains 15 residues. Per germline, CDR1 SGHTA and CDR2 FQGNSA. V was pared by 4 bases and J by 2 bases, with 5 bases of the junction left unmatched. Filled out from reference TRBV7-2 and TRBJ1-3, the complete variable domain reads GAGVSQSPSNKVTEKGKDVELRCDPISGHTALYWYRQSLGQGLEFLIYFQGNSAPDKSGLPSDRFSAERTGGSVSTLTIQRTQQEDSAVYLCASSSRQGAGNTIYFGEGSWLTVV.

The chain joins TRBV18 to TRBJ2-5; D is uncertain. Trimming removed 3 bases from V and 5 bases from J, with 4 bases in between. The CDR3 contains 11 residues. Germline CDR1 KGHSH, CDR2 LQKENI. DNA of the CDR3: TGTGCCAGCTCACCCTCCGAGACCCAGTACTTC. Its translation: CASSPSETQYF.

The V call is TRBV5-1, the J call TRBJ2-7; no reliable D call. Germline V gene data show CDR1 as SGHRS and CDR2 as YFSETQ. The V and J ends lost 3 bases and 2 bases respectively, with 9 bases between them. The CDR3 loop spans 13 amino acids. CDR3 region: CASSWSVTYEQYF. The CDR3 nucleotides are TGCGCCAGCAGCTGGAGTGTAACCTACGAGCAGTACTTC.

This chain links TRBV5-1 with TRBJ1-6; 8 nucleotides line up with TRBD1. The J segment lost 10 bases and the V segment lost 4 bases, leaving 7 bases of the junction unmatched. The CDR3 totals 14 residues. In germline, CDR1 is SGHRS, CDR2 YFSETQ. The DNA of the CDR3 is TGCGCCAGCAGCGTGGACAGGGTTGGATCACCCCTCCACTTT. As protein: CASSVDRVGSPLHF.

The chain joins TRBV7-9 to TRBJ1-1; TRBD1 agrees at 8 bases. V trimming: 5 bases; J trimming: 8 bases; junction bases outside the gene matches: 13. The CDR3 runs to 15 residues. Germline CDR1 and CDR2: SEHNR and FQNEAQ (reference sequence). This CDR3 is CASSPGQGQAIEAFF. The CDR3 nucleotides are TGTGCCAGCAGCCCCGGACAGGGTCAGGCGATCGAAGCTTTCTTT.